This TCR beta chain was identified in a study of shared clonotypes between healthy human individuals. Study-level background: A couple of female and a few male donors aged 18 to 49 were enrolled. Study results and caveats: Against clonotypes common to all four donors, non-shared ones had lower generation probabilities.

V lost 1 base and J 4 bases, leaving 8 bases between the germline ends. The CDR3 consists of 13 residues. Looked up from germline, CDR1 is SGHTA and CDR2 is FQGNSA. Turning to this clone: Its antigen is unidentified.

Some clones are missing from TCRdb's copy, which holds only in-frame ones; the method was immunoSEQ multiplex PCR. The sample gives over a million clones, more than 75% of which show up once; 0.5% to 0.65% is in the top ten. The chain employs TRBV7-2 and TRBJ2-7; D call uncertain. Sequenced sample: memory CD4+ T cells from PBMCs. Subset of the sample: CD45RA-negative fraction. The TCR was taken from a man aged 18 to 30 in good health. Some clones in this sample may be carry-over from other donors' samples. This chain's CDR3 is CASSLGGQYEQYF. CDR3 coding DNA: TGTGCCAGCAGCTTAGGTGGGCAGTACGAGCAGTACTTC. The variable domain in full, with the rest retrieved from reference TRBV7-2 and TRBJ2-7, is GAGVSQSPSNKVTEKGKDVELRCDPISGHTALYWYRQSLGQGLEFLIYFQGNSAPDKSGLPSDRFSAERTGGSVSTLTIQRTQQEDSAVYLCASSLGGQYEQYFGPGTRLTVT.